This section outlines one T cell receptor (beta chain) sequence together with its context. Germline V lookup: CDR1 SGHAT, CDR2 FQDESV (reference sequence). This CDR3 contains 13 residues. V lost 1 base to trimming and J lost 8 bases, with 9 bases between them. This sample is part of a study of blood T cell repertoires in COVID-19. Generated by immunoSEQ multiplex PCR, the TCRdb table keeps only in-frame clones and is missing some. The sample includes 200,000 to 250,000 clones, about 89% seen only once; the top ten take under 2.5%. Sequenced material: PBMCs or T cells enriched from blood (not recorded which). The genes are TRBV11-1 and TRBJ2-1, with TRBD1 as a possible D gene (6 bases). The TCR comes from a woman aged 18-29 years who had recovered from COVID-19. The CDR3 DNA follows: TGTGCCAGCAGCTTAGTCCAGGGGTATGAGCAGTTCTTC. Protein: CASSLVQGYEQFF.